This TCR beta chain stems from a study of shared clonotypes between healthy human individuals (dated by TCRdb to 2018 to 2021). In the study overall: Three men and two women, aged 18 to 49 years, made up the cohort. For each donor, three plates each were used for CD4 naive and CD4 memory, two plates were used for CD8 naive, and one plate was used for CD8 memory. Blood TCR repertoires of five healthy adults were deeply sequenced to estimate repertoire size and the extent of clonotype sharing between individuals. Libraries were prepared and TCR repertoires were sequenced by different laboratories using diverse techniques, in order to increase sequencing depth and limit assay-specific biases. Each donor's leukapheresis produced roughly between roughly 0.85 and 9.5 billion PBMCs. Results the study describes overall, beyond this receptor: The small number of donors limited the genetic and exposure-history diversity represented. Estimated clonotype richness was generally larger for naive than for memory subsets. Clonotypes shared by all four sorted-subset donors showed higher generation probabilities than non-shared clonotypes. Even with the large sequencing depth, rarefaction of the sorted-subset datasets indicated that sequencing was incomplete. Sampling was restricted to blood, and TCR repertoires in tissues likely differ from the TCR repertoires found in blood. Pairwise subsampling indicated that sequencing depth was expected to affect the degree of clonotype sharing among donors. Approximately 5% of naive CD4, around 3.5% of naive CD8, around 2.3% of memory CD4, and 0.4% of memory CD8 clonotypes were shared across several donors.

Using the deep immunoSEQ assay, multiplex PCR amplified TCR CDR3 regions from genomic DNA. Genomic DNA extracted from each cell subset was distributed evenly over all wells of several immunoSEQ 96-well plates, and each plate served as one replicate. For sorted subsets, 150 to 250 ng of genomic DNA, equivalent to 25,000 to 35,000 T cell genomes, went into each replicate PCR. The purified libraries were quantified using a Qubit 3.0 fluorometer, sized with a Bioanalyzer 2100, and then quantified again using the KAPA Library Quantification kit. Every immunoSEQ 96-well plate was sequenced on a separate single-read 150-cycle Illumina NextSeq 550 flow cell. The original methods were these. Because the immunoSEQ output included only junctional sequences and no quality scores, the filtering could not be the same as the filtering used for full-length reads. To assign V/J genes and CDR3, sequences were annotated using PyIR, a Python wrapper for IgBLAST v1.9, with IMGT germline references. Any read was removed if the V/J assignment was weak (E-value above 1e-6), the CDR3 was missing, or the read contained stop codons, out-of-frame junctions, or ambiguous translated residues. V3J clonotypes were defined by identical inferred V gene, J gene, and CDR3 amino acid sequence. The percentage overlap between two repertoires was calculated by dividing the number of shared unique clonotypes by the size of the smaller repertoire. Richness of each repertoire was evaluated using RTK rarefaction, the Chao1 estimator, and Recon v2.1 estimates of unobserved clonotypes. Generation probabilities were computed with OLGA for all TCRbeta clonotypes obtained by the gDNA method from a handful of donors. This is the immuneACCESS table as TCRdb keeps it, with only in-frame sequences that have V and J called. A part of the clones is gone; compared with another copy, unresolved V genes explain less than half, and the rest is unexplained. V and J calls and clone size come straight from that table; D and trimming were deduced from the DNA. The sample records 650,000 to 800,000 clones, around 90% of which are singletons. The top ten hold about 24% of the sample.

Concerning this clone: Its recognized antigen is unknown. No base quality values were provided; no much bigger clone lies one nucleotide off.

CD8 naive samples were obtained by positive selection for CCR7 among CD45RO-negative cells, yielding a CD45RA+CCR7+ population from which TemRA cells were excluded. The donors were healthy, HIV-negative adults who had no recently reported acute infections or vaccinations. All donors were Caucasian adults living in Nashville, Tennessee, USA. After blood collection by leukapheresis, PBMCs were isolated using Ficoll-Histopaque density gradient centrifugation and then cryopreserved in the vapor phase of liquid nitrogen. Purity and quantity of every magnetically sorted T cell population were checked by analytical flow cytometry. From each sorted fraction, genomic DNA was isolated and quantified by UV absorbance on a Nanodrop 2000c. Taken from the germline V gene (reference sequence), the CDR1 and CDR2 loops are SEHNR and FQNEAQ. From its cysteine to its phenylalanine, the CDR3 spans 15 amino acids. This entry keeps only the CDR3 DNA: 45 bases, framed from base 1. Trimmed from V: 4 bases; trimmed from J: 4 bases; junction bases lacking a gene match: 8.

The receptor comes from a man between 25 and 39 years old in good health. The V and J genes are TRBV7-9 and TRBJ2-3; TRBD2 lines up with 7 middle nucleotides. The sequenced material came from naive CD8+ T cells sorted from blood. What the cell subset or site label conveys for this sample: CD45RA+CCR7+. The CDR3 reads CASSSPGGWADTQYF. The DNA sequence reads TGTGCCAGCAGCTCCCCCGGGGGGTGGGCAGATACGCAGTATTTT.